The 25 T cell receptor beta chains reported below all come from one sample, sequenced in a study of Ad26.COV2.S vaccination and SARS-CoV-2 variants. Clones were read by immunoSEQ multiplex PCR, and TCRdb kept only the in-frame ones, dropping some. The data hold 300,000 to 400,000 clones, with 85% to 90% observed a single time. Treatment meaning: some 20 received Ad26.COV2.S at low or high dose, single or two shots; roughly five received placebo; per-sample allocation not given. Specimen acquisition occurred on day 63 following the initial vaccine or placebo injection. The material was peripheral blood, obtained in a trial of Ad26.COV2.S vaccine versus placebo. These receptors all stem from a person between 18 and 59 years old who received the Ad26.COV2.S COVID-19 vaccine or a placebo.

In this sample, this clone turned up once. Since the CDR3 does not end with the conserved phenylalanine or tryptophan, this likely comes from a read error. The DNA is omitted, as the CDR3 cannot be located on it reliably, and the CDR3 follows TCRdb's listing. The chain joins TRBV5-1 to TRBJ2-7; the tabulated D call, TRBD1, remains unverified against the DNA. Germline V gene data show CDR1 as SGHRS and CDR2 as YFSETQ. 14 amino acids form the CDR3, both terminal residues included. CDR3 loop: CASSLAGRWTGPEI.

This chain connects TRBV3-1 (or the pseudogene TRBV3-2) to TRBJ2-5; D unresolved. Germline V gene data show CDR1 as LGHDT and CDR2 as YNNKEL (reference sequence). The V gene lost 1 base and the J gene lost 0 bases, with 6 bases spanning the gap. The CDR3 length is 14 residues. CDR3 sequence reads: CASSQGLDQETQYF. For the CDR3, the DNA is TGTGCCAGCAGCCAAGGACTGGACCAAGAGACCCAGTACTTC.

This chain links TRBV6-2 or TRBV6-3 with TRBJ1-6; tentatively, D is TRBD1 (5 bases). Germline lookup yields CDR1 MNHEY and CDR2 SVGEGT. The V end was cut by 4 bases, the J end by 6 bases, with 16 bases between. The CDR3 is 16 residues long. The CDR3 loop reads CASSWYFGTVNSPLHF. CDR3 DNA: TGTGCCAGCAGTTGGTATTTCGGGACGGTTAATTCACCCCTCCACTTT.

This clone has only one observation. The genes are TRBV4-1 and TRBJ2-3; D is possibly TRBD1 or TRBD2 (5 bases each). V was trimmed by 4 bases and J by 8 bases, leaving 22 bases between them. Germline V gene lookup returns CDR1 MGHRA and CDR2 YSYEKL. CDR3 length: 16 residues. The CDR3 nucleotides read TGCGCCAGCAGCCCATACCAAGATAGGGACGAAGTTACGCAGTATTTT. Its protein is CASSPYQDRDEVTQYF.

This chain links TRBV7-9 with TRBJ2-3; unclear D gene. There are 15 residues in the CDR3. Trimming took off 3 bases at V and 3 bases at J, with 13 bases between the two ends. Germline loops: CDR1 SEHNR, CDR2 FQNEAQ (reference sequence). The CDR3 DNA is TGTGCCAGCAGCTTCGGAACAGTTCGGACAGATACGCAGTATTTT. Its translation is CASSFGTVRTDTQYF.

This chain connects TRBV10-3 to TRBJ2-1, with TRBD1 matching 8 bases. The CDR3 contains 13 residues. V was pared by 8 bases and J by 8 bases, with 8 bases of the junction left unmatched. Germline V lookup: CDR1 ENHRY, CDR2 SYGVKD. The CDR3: CAIQGAARDEQFF. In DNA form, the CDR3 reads TGTGCCATCCAGGGGGCCGCGAGGGATGAGCAGTTCTTC.

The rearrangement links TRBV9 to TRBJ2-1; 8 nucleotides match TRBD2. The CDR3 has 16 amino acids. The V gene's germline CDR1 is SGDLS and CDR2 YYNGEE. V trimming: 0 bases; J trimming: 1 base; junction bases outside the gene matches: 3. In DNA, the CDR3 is TGTGCCAGCAGCGTAGGAGCGGGGGTATCCTACAATGAGCAGTTCTTC. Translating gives CASSVGAGVSYNEQFF.

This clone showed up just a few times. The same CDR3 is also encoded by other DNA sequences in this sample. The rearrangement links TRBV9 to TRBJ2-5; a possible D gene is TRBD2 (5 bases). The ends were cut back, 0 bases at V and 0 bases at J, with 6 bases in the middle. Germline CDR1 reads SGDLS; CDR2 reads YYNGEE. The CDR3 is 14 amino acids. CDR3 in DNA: TGTGCCAGCAGCGTAGGAGGGTACCAAGAGACCCAGTACTTC. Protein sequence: CASSVGGYQETQYF.

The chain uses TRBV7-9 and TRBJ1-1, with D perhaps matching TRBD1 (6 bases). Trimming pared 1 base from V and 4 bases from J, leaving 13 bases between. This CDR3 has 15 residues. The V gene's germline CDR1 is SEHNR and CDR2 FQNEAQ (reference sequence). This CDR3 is CASSLDQGGGTEAFF. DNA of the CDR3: TGTGCCAGCAGCTTAGACCAGGGAGGGGGCACTGAAGCTTTCTTT. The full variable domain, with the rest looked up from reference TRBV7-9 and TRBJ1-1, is DTGVSQNPRHKITKRGQNVTFRCDPISEHNRLYWYRQTLGQGPEFLTYFQNEAQLEKSRLLSDRFSAERPKGSFSTLEIQRTEQGDSAMYLCASSLDQGGGTEAFFGQGTRLTVV.

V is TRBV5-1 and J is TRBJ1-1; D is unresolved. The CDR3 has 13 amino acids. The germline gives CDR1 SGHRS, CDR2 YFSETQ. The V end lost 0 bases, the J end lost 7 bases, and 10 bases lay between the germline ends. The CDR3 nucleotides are TGCGCCAGCAGCTTGGAGGAGTGGGGTGAAGCTTTCTTT. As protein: CASSLEEWGEAFF.

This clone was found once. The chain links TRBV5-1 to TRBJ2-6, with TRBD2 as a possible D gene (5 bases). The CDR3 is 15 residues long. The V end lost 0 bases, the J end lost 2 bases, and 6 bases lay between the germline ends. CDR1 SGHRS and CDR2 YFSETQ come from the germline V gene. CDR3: CASSLGTPGANVLTF. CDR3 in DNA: TGCGCCAGCAGCTTGGGGACTCCTGGGGCCAACGTCCTGACTTTC.

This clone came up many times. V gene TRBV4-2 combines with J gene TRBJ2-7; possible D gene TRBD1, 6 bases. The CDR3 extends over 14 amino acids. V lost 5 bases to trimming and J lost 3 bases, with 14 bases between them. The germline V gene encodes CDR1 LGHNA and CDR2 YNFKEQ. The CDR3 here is CASSSLKTGYEQYF. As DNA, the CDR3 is TGTGCCAGCAGCTCCCTTAAGACAGGCTACGAGCAGTACTTC.

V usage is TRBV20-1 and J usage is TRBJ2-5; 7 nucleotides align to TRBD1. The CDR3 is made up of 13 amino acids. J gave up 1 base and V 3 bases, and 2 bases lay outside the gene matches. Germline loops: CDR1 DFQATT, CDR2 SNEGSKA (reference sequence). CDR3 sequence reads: CSASGTVQETQYF. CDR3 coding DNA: TGCAGTGCTAGTGGGACAGTCCAAGAGACCCAGTACTTC.

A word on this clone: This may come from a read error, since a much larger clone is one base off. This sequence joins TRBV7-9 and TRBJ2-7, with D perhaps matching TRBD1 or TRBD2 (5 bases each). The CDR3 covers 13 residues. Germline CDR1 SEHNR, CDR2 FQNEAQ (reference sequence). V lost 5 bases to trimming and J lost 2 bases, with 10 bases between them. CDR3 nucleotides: TGTGCCAGCAGCCTTCAGGGACCCTACGAGCAGTACTTC. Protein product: CASSLQGPYEQYF.

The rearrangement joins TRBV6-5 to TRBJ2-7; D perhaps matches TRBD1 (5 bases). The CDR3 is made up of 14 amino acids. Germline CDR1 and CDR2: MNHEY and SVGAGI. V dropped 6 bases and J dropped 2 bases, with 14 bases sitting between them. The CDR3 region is CASRRQRNTYEQYF. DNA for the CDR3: TGTGCCAGCAGAAGACAGCGTAATACCTACGAGCAGTACTTC.

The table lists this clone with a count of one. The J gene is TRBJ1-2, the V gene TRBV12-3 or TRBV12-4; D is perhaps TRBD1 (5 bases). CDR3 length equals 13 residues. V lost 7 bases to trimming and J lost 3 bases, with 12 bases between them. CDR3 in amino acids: CASINQGDYGYTF. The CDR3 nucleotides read TGTGCCAGCATCAATCAGGGTGACTATGGCTACACCTTC.

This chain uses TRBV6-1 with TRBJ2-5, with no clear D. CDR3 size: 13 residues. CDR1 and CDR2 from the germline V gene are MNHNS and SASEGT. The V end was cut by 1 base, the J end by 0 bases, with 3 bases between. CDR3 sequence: CASSEGHQETQYF. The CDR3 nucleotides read TGTGCCAGCAGTGAAGGACACCAAGAGACCCAGTACTTC.

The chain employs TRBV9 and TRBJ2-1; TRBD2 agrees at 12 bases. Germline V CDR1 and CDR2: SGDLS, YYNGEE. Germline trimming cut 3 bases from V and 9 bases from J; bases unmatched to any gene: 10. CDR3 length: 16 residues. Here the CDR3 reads CASSADPSGGAGEQFF. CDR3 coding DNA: TGTGCCAGCAGCGCAGACCCTAGCGGGGGGGCGGGTGAGCAGTTCTTC.

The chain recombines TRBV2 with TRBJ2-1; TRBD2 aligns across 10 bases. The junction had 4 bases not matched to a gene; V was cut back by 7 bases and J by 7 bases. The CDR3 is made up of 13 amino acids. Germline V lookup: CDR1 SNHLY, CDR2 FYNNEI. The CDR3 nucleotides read TGTGCCAGCACCGGGACTAGCGCAAATGAGCAGTTCTTC. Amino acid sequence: CASTGTSANEQFF.

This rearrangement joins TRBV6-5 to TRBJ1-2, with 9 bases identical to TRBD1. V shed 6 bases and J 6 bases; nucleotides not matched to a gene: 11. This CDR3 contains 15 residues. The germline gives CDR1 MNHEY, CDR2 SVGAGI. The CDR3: CASSPWDREANGYTF. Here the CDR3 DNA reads TGTGCCAGCAGCCCGTGGGACAGGGAAGCTAATGGCTACACCTTC.

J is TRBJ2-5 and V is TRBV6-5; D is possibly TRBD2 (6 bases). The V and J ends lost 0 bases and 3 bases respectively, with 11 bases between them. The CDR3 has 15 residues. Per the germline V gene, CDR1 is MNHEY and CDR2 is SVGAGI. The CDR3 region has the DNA TGTGCCAGCAGTTACTCGTTCGGGGGTAAAGAGACCCAGTACTTC. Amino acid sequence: CASSYSFGGKETQYF.

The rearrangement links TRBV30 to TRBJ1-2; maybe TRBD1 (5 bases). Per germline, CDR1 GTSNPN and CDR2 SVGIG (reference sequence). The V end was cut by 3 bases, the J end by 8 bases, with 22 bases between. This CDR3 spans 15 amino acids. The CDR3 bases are TGTGCCTGGAGCAACGGGGGTGTAGGGGTCGGGGGCTACACCTTC. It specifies CAWSNGGVGVGGYTF. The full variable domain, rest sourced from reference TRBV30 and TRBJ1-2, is SQTIHQWPATLVQPVGSPLSLECTVEGTSNPNLYWYRQAAGRGLQLLFYSVGIGQISSEVPQNLSASRPQDRQFILSSKKLLLSDSGFYLCAWSNGGVGVGGYTFGSGTRLTVV.

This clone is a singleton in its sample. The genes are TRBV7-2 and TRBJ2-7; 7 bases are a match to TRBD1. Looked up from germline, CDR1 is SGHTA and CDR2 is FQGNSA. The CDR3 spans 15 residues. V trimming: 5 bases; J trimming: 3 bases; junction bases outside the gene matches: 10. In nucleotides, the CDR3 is TGTGCCAGCAGCCCCGACAGGGTGCAGGTCTACGAGCAGTACTTC. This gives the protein CASSPDRVQVYEQYF.

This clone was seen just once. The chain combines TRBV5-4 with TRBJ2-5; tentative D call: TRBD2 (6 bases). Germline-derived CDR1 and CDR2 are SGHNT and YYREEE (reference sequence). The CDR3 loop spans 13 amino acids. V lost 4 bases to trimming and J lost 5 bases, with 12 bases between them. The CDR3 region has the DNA TGTGCCAGCAGCCGGGGGTCGGGGGAGACCCAGTACTTC. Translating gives CASSRGSGETQYF.

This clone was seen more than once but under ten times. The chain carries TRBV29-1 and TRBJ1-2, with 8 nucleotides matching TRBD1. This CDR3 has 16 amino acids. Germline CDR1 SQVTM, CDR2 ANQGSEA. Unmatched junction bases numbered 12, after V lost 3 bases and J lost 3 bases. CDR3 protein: CSVDRGQASYDYGYTF. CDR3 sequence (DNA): TGCAGCGTTGATCGGGGACAGGCCTCTTACGACTATGGCTACACCTTC.